The rows below give T cell receptor beta chains drawn from one sample of a study of blood T cell repertoires in COVID-19. Profiling relied on immunoSEQ multiplex PCR, and the TCRdb table lists in-frame clones only, not all of them. Of hundreds of thousands of clones listed, about 89% are singletons. The sequencing sample was made of peripheral blood. Source of these receptors: a woman aged 25 to 39 with acute or convalescent COVID-19. CDR3s leave out the opening cysteine and the closing phenylalanine or tryptophan. Each record gives: J gene, V gene, clone size, CDR3 protein. Not every row has a clone size; where given, it reads once, few, many or a size class.

J gene: TRBJ2-7
V gene: TRBV4-2
clone size: NA
CDR3 protein: ASSQDQGLDEQY

J gene: TRBJ2-5
V gene: TRBV3-1/TRBV3-2
clone size: NA
CDR3 protein: ASSLSRQGRGTQETQY

J gene: TRBJ2-3
V gene: TRBV2
clone size: once
CDR3 protein: ASRKTDSHTDTQY

J gene: TRBJ1-2
V gene: TRBV12-3/TRBV12-4
clone size: NA
CDR3 protein: ASSTDRGYGYT

J gene: TRBJ2-3
V gene: TRBV24-1
clone size: NA
CDR3 protein: ATSDYRGAGFLDTQY

J gene: TRBJ2-5
V gene: TRBV18
clone size: NA
CDR3 protein: ASSRTRETQY

J gene: TRBJ2-7
V gene: TRBV7-2
clone size: NA
CDR3 protein: ASSLDSWAEQY

J gene: TRBJ2-6
V gene: TRBV5-4
clone size: NA
CDR3 protein: ASSPATGVGGANVLT

J gene: TRBJ2-3
V gene: TRBV7-3
clone size: NA
CDR3 protein: ASSLGTGTDTQY

J gene: TRBJ2-3
V gene: TRBV19
clone size: NA
CDR3 protein: AGSRPRKVGLGTDTQY

J gene: TRBJ1-5
V gene: TRBV6-6
clone size: NA
CDR3 protein: ASSLDGGGNQPQH

J gene: TRBJ2-3
V gene: TRBV3-1/TRBV3-2
clone size: once
CDR3 protein: ASSQRGATGTDTQY

J gene: TRBJ2-4
V gene: TRBV3-1/TRBV3-2
clone size: NA
CDR3 protein: ASSQEQASATRY

J gene: TRBJ1-1
V gene: TRBV6-5
clone size: few
CDR3 protein: ASSYRNRGLIGAF

J gene: TRBJ1-5
V gene: TRBV27
clone size: once
CDR3 protein: ASGPHNWDNRNQPQH

J gene: TRBJ1-3
V gene: TRBV2
clone size: NA
CDR3 protein: ASRYRVTPGNTIY

J gene: TRBJ1-5
V gene: TRBV18
clone size: NA
CDR3 protein: ASSEQKNQPQH

J gene: TRBJ2-1
V gene: TRBV9
clone size: NA
CDR3 protein: ASSAQGPYNEQF

J gene: TRBJ2-7
V gene: TRBV5-1
clone size: NA
CDR3 protein: AFFGTGSEQY

J gene: TRBJ2-7
V gene: TRBV4-2
clone size: once
CDR3 protein: ASSQETVGQGYYEQY